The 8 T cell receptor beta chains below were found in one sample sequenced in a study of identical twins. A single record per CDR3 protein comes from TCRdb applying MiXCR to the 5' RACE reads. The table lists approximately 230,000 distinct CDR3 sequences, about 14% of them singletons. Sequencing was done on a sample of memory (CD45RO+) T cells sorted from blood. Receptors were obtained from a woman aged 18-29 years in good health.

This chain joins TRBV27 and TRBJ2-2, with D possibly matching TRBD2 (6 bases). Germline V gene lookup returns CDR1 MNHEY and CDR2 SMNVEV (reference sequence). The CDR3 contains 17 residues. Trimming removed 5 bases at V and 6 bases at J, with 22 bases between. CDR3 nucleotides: TGTGCCAGCAGTGTACAACCGGGACTCAAGGCGGCCGGGGAGCTGTTTTTT. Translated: CASSVQPGLKAAGELFF.

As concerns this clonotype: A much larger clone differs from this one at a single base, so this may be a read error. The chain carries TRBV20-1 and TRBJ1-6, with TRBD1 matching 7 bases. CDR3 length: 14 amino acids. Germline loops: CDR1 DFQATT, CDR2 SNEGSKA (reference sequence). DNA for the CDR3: TGCAGTGCTAGCCGCCAGGGGGTAAATTCATCCCTCCACTTT. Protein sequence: CSASRQGVNSSLHF.

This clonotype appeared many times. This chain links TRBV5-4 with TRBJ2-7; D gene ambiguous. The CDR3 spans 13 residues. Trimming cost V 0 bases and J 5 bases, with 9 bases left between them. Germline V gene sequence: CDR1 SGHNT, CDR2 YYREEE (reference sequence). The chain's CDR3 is CASSLEVPHEQYF. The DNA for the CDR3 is TGTGCCAGCAGCTTGGAAGTGCCCCACGAGCAGTACTTC.

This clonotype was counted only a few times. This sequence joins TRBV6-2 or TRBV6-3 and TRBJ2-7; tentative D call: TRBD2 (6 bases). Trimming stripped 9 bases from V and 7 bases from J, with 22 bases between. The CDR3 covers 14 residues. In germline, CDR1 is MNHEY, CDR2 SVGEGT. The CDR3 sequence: CASRSGTPSSEQYF. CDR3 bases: TGTGCCAGTAGGTCCGGGACTCCCTCAAGTGAGCAGTACTTC.

CDR3 sequence: CASSYSSLAGNTGELFF. The CDR3 DNA is TGTGCCAGCAGTTACTCGTCCCTAGCGGGTAACACCGGGGAGCTGTTTTTT. The rearrangement uses TRBV6-5 and TRBJ2-2; TRBD2 aligns across 8 bases. This CDR3 region has 17 residues. CDR1 is MNHEY and CDR2 is SVGAGI in the germline V gene. The trim removed 0 bases at V and 2 bases at J, leaving 5 bases unmatched.

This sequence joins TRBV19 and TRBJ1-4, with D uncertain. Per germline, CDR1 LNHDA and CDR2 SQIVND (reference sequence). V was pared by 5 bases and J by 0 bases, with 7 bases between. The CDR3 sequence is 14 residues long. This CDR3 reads CASSPEATNEKLFF. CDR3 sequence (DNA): TGTGCCAGTAGTCCAGAGGCAACTAATGAAAAACTGTTTTTT.

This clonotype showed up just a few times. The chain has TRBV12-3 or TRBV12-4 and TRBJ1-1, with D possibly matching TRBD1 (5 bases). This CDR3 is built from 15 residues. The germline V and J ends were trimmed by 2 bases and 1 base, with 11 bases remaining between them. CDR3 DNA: TGTGCCAGCAGTTTAAACCCCGGGGGGAACACTGAAGCTTTCTTT. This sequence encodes CASSLNPGGNTEAFF.

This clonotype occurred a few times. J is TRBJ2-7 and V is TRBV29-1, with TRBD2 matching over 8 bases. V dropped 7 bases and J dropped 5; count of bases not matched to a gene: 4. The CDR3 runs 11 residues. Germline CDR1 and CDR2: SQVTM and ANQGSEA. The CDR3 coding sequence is TGCAGCGGCCGGGGGGGGAACGAGCAGTACTTC. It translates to CSGRGGNEQYF.